This T cell receptor (beta chain) was obtained from a study of cytomegalovirus exposure and HLA in healthy donors. This PCR relied on a set of 60 Vbeta primers and 13 Jbeta primers. Libraries were prepared by immunoSEQ multiplex PCR; TCRdb keeps only in-frame clonotypes and omits some of them. The table has 130,000 or so clones, over 8.5% seen once. CDR1 and CDR2 from the germline V gene are DFQATT and SNEGSKA (reference sequence). CDR3 length equals 11 residues. Trimming took 0 bases from V and 7 from J, leaving 6 bases between them. A few counts support this clone. The sequencing input was PBMCs. This TCR derives from a woman in her forties in good health and CMV-seropositive. The chain has TRBV20-1 and TRBJ1-2; D possibly corresponds to TRBD1 (6 bases). The CDR3 region has the DNA TGCAGTGCTAGAGAGGGGGCTGGCTACACCTTC. Encoded protein: CSAREGAGYTF.